This entry lists 5 T cell receptor beta chains sequenced from one sample in a study of Ad26.COV2.S vaccination and SARS-CoV-2 variants. Here immunoSEQ multiplex PCR was the method, and the copy in TCRdb shows in-frame clones only, minus some. Among about 350,000 clones listed, about 92% were seen once. Specimen: peripheral blood, collected after recovery from COVID-19. Every receptor here comes from a human donor who had recovered from COVID-19.

The rearrangement joins TRBV12-3 or TRBV12-4 to TRBJ2-4; the match to TRBD1 covers 8 bases. Losses at the gene ends were 6 bases for V and 12 bases for J; bases not matched to a gene: 7. This CDR3 has 12 amino acids. CDR3 nucleotides: TGTGCCAGCAGCACGGACAGGGCTAATCAGTACTTC. Translating it yields CASSTDRANQYF.

V gene TRBV10-3 combines with J gene TRBJ1-4; D gene ambiguous. Per the germline V gene, CDR1 is ENHRY and CDR2 is SYGVKD. There are 16 residues in the CDR3. V lost 2 bases, J lost 2 bases, and 12 bases lay in between. CDR3 protein: CAISERAGSTNEKLFF. In DNA, the CDR3 is TGTGCCATCAGTGAGAGGGCGGGATCGACTAATGAAAAACTGTTTTTT.

V gene TRBV2 combines with J gene TRBJ1-2; perhaps TRBD1 as D (5 bases). The CDR3 has 16 residues. Germline-derived CDR1 and CDR2 are SNHLY and FYNNEI. The ends were cut back, 10 bases at V and 13 bases at J, with 34 bases in the middle. Here the CDR3 reads CATPAPASGWRVLPTF. The CDR3 DNA sequence: TGTGCCACCCCGGCCCCCGCCTCAGGGTGGAGGGTTCTCCCCACCTTC. The whole variable domain, filled in from reference TRBV2 and TRBJ1-2, reads EPEVTQTPSHQVTQMGQEVILRCVPISNHLYFYWYRQILGQKVEFLVSFYNNEISEKSEIFDDQFSVERPDGSNFTLKIRSTKLEDSAMYFCATPAPASGWRVLPTFGSGTRLTVV.

V and J are TRBV10-2 and TRBJ1-1; the D gene is possibly TRBD1 (6 bases). This CDR3 contains 12 residues. Germline loops: CDR1 WSHSY, CDR2 SAAADI. V gave up 2 bases and J gave up 11 bases, with 12 bases separating them. CDR3 amino acids: CASSEGWDTAFF. DNA for the CDR3: TGCGCCAGCAGTGAGGGGTGGGACACGGCTTTCTTT.

V usage is TRBV9 and J usage is TRBJ2-5, with unresolved D. Deletions cut 0 bases from V and 3 bases from J, with 12 bases between. The CDR3 is 15 residues long. Germline V gene sequence: CDR1 SGDLS, CDR2 YYNGEE. This chain's CDR3 is CASSVGVRSEETQYF. The CDR3, as DNA: TGTGCCAGCAGCGTAGGAGTTAGGTCGGAAGAGACCCAGTACTTC. Using reference TRBV9 and TRBJ2-5 for the parts outside the CDR3, the full variable domain is DSGVTQTPKHLITATGQRVTLRCSPRSGDLSVYWYQQSLDQGLQFLIQYYNGEERAKGNILERFSAQQFPDLHSELNLSSLELGDSALYFCASSVGVRSEETQYFGPGTRLLVL.